This T cell receptor (beta chain) was identified in a study of CD8 T cells in Susac syndrome. It was with random hexamers that 0.5 to 1 ug RNA was reverse transcribed. Across 54 Vbeta and 13 Jbeta, TCR beta CDR3 was amplified with immunoSEQ multiplex PCR. Using its own MiXCR run on the immunoSEQ multiplex PCR reads, TCRdb lists one record per CDR3 protein. The sample records some 300,000 distinct CDR3 sequences, about 88% being singletons. The germline V gene has CDR1 SNHLY and CDR2 FYNNEI. CDR3 length: 16 residues. J lost 3 bases, V lost 7 bases, and 11 bases had no gene match. The sequencing sample was made of CD8+ T cells from PBMCs. The V call is TRBV2, the J call TRBJ2-5; the match to TRBD2 covers 10 bases. The TCR comes from a human donor with multiple sclerosis. The CDR3, as DNA: TGTGCCAGCACTCATCTAGCGGGAGATTTCAAAGAGACCCAGTACTTC. Its translation is CASTHLAGDFKETQYF. The full variable domain, with the rest looked up from reference TRBV2 and TRBJ2-5, is EPEVTQTPSHQVTQMGQEVILRCVPISNHLYFYWYRQILGQKVEFLVSFYNNEISEKSEIFDDQFSVERPDGSNFTLKIRSTKLEDSAMYFCASTHLAGDFKETQYFGPGTRLLVL.